This TCR beta chain was found in a study of graft-versus-host responses after intestinal transplantation. Study-wide findings and caveats: Early post-transplant declines in HvG were associated with peak levels of circulating GvH clones.

Germline-derived CDR1 and CDR2 are SEHNR and FQNEAQ (reference sequence). This CDR3 region has 14 residues. Trimming took 1 base from V and 2 from J, leaving 9 bases between them. On this clone itself: Its target is unknown.

Generated by immunoSEQ multiplex PCR, the TCRdb table keeps only in-frame clones and is missing some. Here the sample spans 71,000 or so clones, roughly 87% being singletons. The receptor was derived from a human donor who received an intestinal transplant. This rearrangement joins TRBV7-9 to TRBJ2-7; D is perhaps TRBD2 (5 bases). Specimen: unstimulated CD8+ T cells sorted from spleen or lymph node cells, collected before intestinal transplant. For the CDR3, the DNA is TGTGCCAGCAGCTTAGGTGGACTCCCCTACGAGCAGTACTTC. It encodes CASSLGGLPYEQYF.